The rows below give T cell receptor beta chains drawn from one sample of a study of T-cell memory formation after mild COVID-19. TCRdb processed the 5' RACE reads anew with MiXCR; each CDR3 protein has one entry. The sample lists 400,000 or so distinct CDR3 sequences, approximately 20% occurring once. Sample: PBMCs or a T cell subset sorted from them (not recorded which). The receptors here all came from an adult woman who had mild COVID-19 (a few samples of this study predate the infection). Cell type and time point are not known. The CDR3 runs from the conserved cysteine through the conserved F or W. The D gene is left open where the match is weak. Expanded clones get a size class; other rows say once, few or many, or leave the size out.

D | size | J | V | CDR3 | DNA
. | . | TRBJ2-7 | TRBV12-3/TRBV12-4 | CASRGHSSLEQYF | TGTGCCAGCCGGGGCCACTCCTCCCTCGAGCAGTACTTC
. | few | TRBJ1-2 | TRBV4-1 | CASSQDSLGTAYGYTF | TGCGCCAGCAGCCAAGACTCCCTCGGGACGGCCTATGGCTACACCTTC
. | . | TRBJ1-4 | TRBV7-9 | CASRQGTRADEKLFF | TGTGCCAGCAGGCAAGGTACGAGGGCCGATGAAAAACTGTTTTTT
. | few | TRBJ1-1 | TRBV7-6 | CASSLAETRAPREAFF | TGTGCCAGCAGCTTAGCGGAGACAAGGGCCCCTAGGGAAGCTTTCTTT
. | . | TRBJ2-5 | TRBV7-9 | CASSLVQAIKETQYF | TGTGCCAGCAGCTTAGTTCAGGCCATCAAAGAGACCCAGTACTTC
TRBD1 | few | TRBJ1-5 | TRBV18 | CASSLDRGGGQPQHF | TGTGCCAGCTCACTAGACAGGGGAGGAGGCCAGCCCCAGCATTTT
. | few | TRBJ1-4 | TRBV2 | CASSSDSATNEKLFF | TGTGCCAGCAGCTCCGACAGTGCAACTAATGAAAAACTGTTTTTT
TRBD1 | few | TRBJ1-3 | TRBV7-2 | CASSSGPGTGPDTIYF | TGTGCCAGCAGCTCAGGCCCCGGGACAGGTCCAGACACCATATATTTT
. | few | TRBJ1-4 | TRBV30 | CAWSVGRGREKLFF | TGTGCCTGGAGTGTCGGCAGGGGACGAGAAAAACTGTTTTTT
. | . | TRBJ1-1 | TRBV12-3/TRBV12-4 | CASSLSITGPTEAFF | TGTGCCAGCAGTTTATCTATAACAGGGCCCACTGAAGCTTTCTTT
TRBD1 | . | TRBJ1-1 | TRBV6-2/TRBV6-3 | CASRGQGRNTEAFF | TGTGCCAGCAGGGGACAGGGAAGGAACACTGAAGCTTTCTTT
TRBD1 | many | TRBJ1-5 | TRBV9 | CASSPSLGQGGQPQHF | TGTGCCAGCAGCCCTTCCCTCGGACAGGGTGGTCAGCCCCAGCATTTT
. | . | TRBJ1-5 | TRBV24-1 | CATSERGGQPQHF | TGTGCCACCAGTGAACGGGGTGGTCAGCCCCAGCATTTT
TRBD2 | . | TRBJ2-1 | TRBV7-7 | CASSLRSGRSYEQFF | TGTGCTAGCAGCTTACGTAGCGGGAGATCCTATGAGCAGTTCTTC
TRBD2 | . | TRBJ2-2 | TRBV4-2 | CASSPEGSGIGGGELFF | TGTGCCAGCAGCCCGGAGGGTAGCGGGATCGGTGGCGGGGAGCTGTTTTTT
TRBD2 | . | TRBJ2-1 | TRBV5-8 | CASSIPGLVASSEQFF | TGTGCCAGCAGCATACCGGGACTAGTAGCATCAAGTGAGCAGTTCTTC
. | . | TRBJ2-7 | TRBV20-1 | CSARDRQGSSDEQYF | TGCAGTGCTAGAGACCGGCAGGGAAGTTCGGACGAGCAGTACTTC
TRBD2 | . | TRBJ2-1 | TRBV4-1 | CASSTIGRGGRNEQFF | TGCGCCAGCAGCACGATTGGGCGGGGGGGCAGAAATGAGCAGTTCTTC
TRBD2 | once | TRBJ2-7 | TRBV30 | CAWSGSGGPSLYEQYF | TGTGCCTGGAGCGGTAGCGGGGGGCCGTCTCTTTACGAGCAGTACTTC
TRBD2 | few | TRBJ2-7 | TRBV7-9 | CASSPRWTSGSIHEQYF | TGTGCCAGCAGCCCCCGTTGGACTAGCGGGAGTATCCACGAGCAGTACTTC
. | . | TRBJ2-3 | TRBV6-6 | CASSYGQVTDTQYF | TGTGCCAGCAGTTACGGGCAGGTCACAGATACGCAGTATTTT
TRBD2 | . | TRBJ2-1 | TRBV6-2/TRBV6-3 | CASSYAGGRYEQFF | TGTGCCAGCAGTTACGCGGGGGGCCGGTATGAGCAGTTCTTC
. | . | TRBJ2-7 | TRBV20-1 | CSARGADRSYEQYF | TGCAGTGCTAGAGGGGCCGACAGGAGCTACGAGCAGTACTTC
. | . | TRBJ2-7 | TRBV9 | CASSPTTGLTYEQYF | TGTGCCAGCAGCCCTACGACGGGCCTAACCTACGAGCAGTACTTC
TRBD2 | . | TRBJ2-1 | TRBV12-3/TRBV12-4 | CASSPREDQFF | TGTGCCAGCAGTCCTCGGGAGGATCAGTTCTTC
. | few | TRBJ1-1 | TRBV6-5 | CASSYDDRRTAFF | TGTGCCAGCAGTTACGATGACAGGCGTACGGCTTTCTTT
TRBD1 | . | TRBJ2-5 | TRBV25-1 | CASSEGGGQGQETQYF | TGTGCCAGCAGTGAAGGGGGGGGACAGGGGCAAGAGACCCAGTACTTC
TRBD1 | few | TRBJ1-2 | TRBV6-2/TRBV6-3 | CASRSGTEVLDYGYTF | TGTGCCAGCAGATCCGGGACAGAAGTCTTAGACTATGGCTACACCTTC
TRBD1 | . | TRBJ1-6 | TRBV12-3/TRBV12-4 | CASTTDWSGTGPSPLHF | TGTGCCAGCACCACCGATTGGTCCGGGACAGGACCTTCACCCCTCCACTTT
. | many | TRBJ2-7 | TRBV7-2 | CASSPGREQYF | TGTGCCAGCTCTCCGGGAAGGGAGCAGTACTTC
. | . | TRBJ2-1 | TRBV6-5 | CASQKDTYNEQFF | TGTGCCAGCCAAAAGGACACCTACAATGAGCAGTTCTTC
TRBD1 | . | TRBJ2-7 | TRBV29-1 | CSVGGTGSYYEQYF | TGCAGCGTCGGGGGGACAGGGAGTTACTACGAGCAGTACTTC
TRBD1 | . | TRBJ2-2 | TRBV19 | CASSMGLRTGWRELFF | TGTGCCAGTAGTATGGGCCTCCGGACAGGGTGGAGAGAGCTGTTTTTT
TRBD2 | . | TRBJ2-5 | TRBV7-8 | CASSLPGRGGVSQETQYF | TGTGCCAGCAGCTTACCGGGGCGGGGGGGCGTATCGCAAGAGACCCAGTACTTC
. | . | TRBJ2-3 | TRBV5-1 | CASSLGSGGGADTQYF | TGCGCCAGCAGCTTGGGAAGCGGTGGAGGGGCAGATACGCAGTATTTT
TRBD2 | . | TRBJ2-1 | TRBV7-9 | CASSFAIGTSGPSGQFF | TGTGCCAGCAGCTTCGCCATCGGGACTAGCGGCCCCTCTGGGCAGTTCTTC
. | . | TRBJ2-7 | TRBV4-3 | CASSQDAAGDYEQYF | TGCGCCAGCAGCCAAGACGCCGCAGGGGACTACGAGCAGTACTTC
. | many | TRBJ1-3 | TRBV7-2 | CASSLTTSGNTIYF | TGTGCCAGCAGCTTAACGACGTCTGGAAACACCATATATTTT
TRBD1 | . | TRBJ1-1 | TRBV9 | CASSVHPGQPYPQNTEAFF | TGTGCCAGCAGCGTGCACCCGGGACAGCCATATCCTCAGAACACTGAAGCTTTCTTT
. | . | TRBJ1-2 | TRBV6-5 | CASSQSPPYGYTF | TGTGCCAGCAGTCAATCACCCCCCTATGGCTACACCTTC
. | . | TRBJ2-5 | TRBV4-1 | CASSQTEGGAKGETQYF | TGCGCCAGCAGCCAAACTGAGGGTGGGGCGAAAGGAGAGACCCAGTACTTC